Below are 6 T cell receptor beta chains sequenced from a single sample in a study of blood T cell repertoires in COVID-19. TCRdb's copy holds only in-frame clones and misses some; the assay was immunoSEQ multiplex PCR. The repertoire holds about 250,000 clones, about 84% seen once, with approximately 5.5% in the top ten. The sequenced sample was peripheral blood. These receptors originate from a woman of 80 years or more with COVID-19, enrolled during active disease.

This chain links TRBV11-3 with TRBJ2-5, with 10 bases aligning to TRBD2. V shed 2 bases, J shed 0 bases, and the junction held 3 bases outside the gene matches. The V gene's germline CDR1 is SGHNT and CDR2 YENEEA. CDR3 length: 16 residues. In nucleotides, the CDR3 is TGTGCCAGCAGCTTAAGGACTAGCGGATACCAAGAGACCCAGTACTTC. The encoded protein is CASSLRTSGYQETQYF.

This sequence joins TRBV28 and TRBJ1-4; the D gene is possibly TRBD1 (5 bases). The CDR3 has 13 amino acids. Trimming stripped 11 bases from V and 8 bases from J, with 18 bases between. Germline CDR1 and CDR2: MDHEN and SYDVKM. CDR3 loop: CAGQTGGEEKLFF. The CDR3 DNA reads TGTGCCGGCCAAACCGGGGGGGAAGAAAAACTGTTTTTT.

The J gene is TRBJ2-5, the V gene TRBV18; 13 bases agree with TRBD2. Germline values: CDR1 KGHSH, CDR2 LQKENI. This CDR3 has 16 residues. J lost 5 bases, V lost 2 bases, and 5 bases had no gene match. CDR3 nucleotide sequence: TGTGCCAGCTCACCAGCGGGACTAGCGGGAACCGAGACCCAGTACTTC. Protein sequence: CASSPAGLAGTETQYF.

The chain joins TRBV5-6 to TRBJ2-2; D is perhaps TRBD1 (5 bases). Deletions cut 7 bases from V and 4 bases from J, with 14 bases between. Germline V gene sequence: CDR1 SGHDT, CDR2 YYEEEE. The CDR3 runs to 14 residues. The CDR3 DNA reads as TGTGCCAGCTTCTCCTGGGGCGGCACCGGGGAGCTGTTTTTT. Its protein product is CASFSWGGTGELFF.

The genes are TRBV20-1 and TRBJ2-2; TRBD1 is a possible D gene (5 bases). This CDR3 has 14 amino acids. Looked up from germline, CDR1 is DFQATT and CDR2 is SNEGSKA (reference sequence). The ends were cut back, 3 bases at V and 2 bases at J, with 10 bases in the middle. CDR3 loop: CSASWGGNTGELFF. The CDR3 DNA reads TGCAGTGCTAGTTGGGGCGGTAACACCGGGGAGCTGTTTTTT.

This rearrangement joins TRBV7-9 to TRBJ2-7; D remains ambiguous. Germline-derived CDR1 and CDR2 are SEHNR and FQNEAQ (reference sequence). The CDR3 has 13 amino acids. The germline V and J ends were trimmed by 3 bases and 2 bases, with 8 bases remaining between them. The DNA for the CDR3 is TGTGCCAGCAGCTTTTCCAGAACCTACGAGCAGTACTTC. It codes for CASSFSRTYEQYF.